These 10 T cell receptor beta chains share one sample of origin, sequenced in a study of circulating and synovial CD4+ cells in juvenile arthritis. The protocol was immunoSEQ multiplex PCR, while the TCRdb copy is restricted to in-frame clones and leaves out a portion. The data show around 31,000 clones, about 95% seen once. The source material was CD4+ T cells from blood. Source of these receptors: a human donor with juvenile idiopathic arthritis.

As to this clone: Other DNA sequences in the sample encode the same CDR3. The V gene is TRBV9, the J gene TRBJ1-6; 10 nucleotides line up with TRBD1. Germline CDR1 SGDLS, CDR2 YYNGEE. The CDR3 totals 19 residues. The V and J ends lost 3 bases and 0 bases, in that order; junction bases with no gene match: 9. The CDR3 coding sequence is TGTGCCAGCAGCGGGAGTACCGGGACAGGGGACTCCTATAATTCACCCCTCCACTTT. Translation: CASSGSTGTGDSYNSPLHF.

The chain carries TRBV6-6 and TRBJ1-4, with TRBD1 matching over 7 bases. The CDR3 totals 15 residues. With V trimmed by 6 bases and J by 4 bases, 8 bases remained unmatched. Germline CDR1 reads MNHNY; CDR2 reads SVGAGI (reference sequence). CDR3 loop: CASSPGTVLNEKLFF. CDR3 in DNA: TGTGCCAGCAGCCCAGGGACAGTACTTAATGAAAAACTGTTTTTT.

This sequence joins TRBV7-9 and TRBJ1-2; 10 positions match TRBD1. Trimming cost V 4 bases and J 2 bases; bases outside gene matches: 4. Germline V gene sequence: CDR1 SEHNR, CDR2 FQNEAQ (reference sequence). CDR3 length: 15 amino acids. CDR3 sequence (DNA): TGTGCCAGCAGCTCGGGGACAGGGGCGAACTATGGCTACACCTTC. It codes for CASSSGTGANYGYTF.

The rearrangement joins TRBV7-8 to TRBJ2-3; TRBD2 agrees at 9 bases. The CDR3 is 18 residues long. Germline CDR1 SGHVS, CDR2 FQNEAQ. Trimming cost V 1 base and J 2 bases; bases outside gene matches: 10. The CDR3 here is CASSLVGGGAIPTDTQYF. The CDR3 coding sequence is TGTGCCAGCAGCTTAGTCGGCGGGGGGGCCATTCCCACAGATACGCAGTATTTT.

This clone appeared a single time. The chain combines TRBV4-3 with TRBJ2-3, with a weak D call TRBD2 (5 bases). CDR1 and CDR2 from the germline V gene are LGHNA and YSLEER. V dropped 3 bases and J dropped 0 bases, with 10 bases sitting between them. The CDR3 totals 15 residues. The DNA of the CDR3 is TGCGCCAGCAGCCAGAGCGGATCTAGCACAGATACGCAGTATTTT. As protein: CASSQSGSSTDTQYF.

The chain has TRBV19 and TRBJ1-5; possible D gene TRBD1, 6 bases. Deletions cut 1 base from V and 4 bases from J, with 11 bases between. This CDR3 spans 15 amino acids. Germline V lookup: CDR1 LNHDA, CDR2 SQIVND (reference sequence). CDR3 residues: CASSIGPGANQPQHF. The DNA for the CDR3 is TGTGCCAGTAGTATAGGGCCAGGGGCTAATCAGCCCCAGCATTTT.

The chain links TRBV9 to TRBJ2-1, with D tentatively TRBD2 (5 bases). The CDR3 totals 16 residues. Deletions cut 0 bases from V and 6 bases from J, with 16 bases between. CDR1 is SGDLS and CDR2 is YYNGEE in the germline V gene. The CDR3 sequence: CASSVGSGPGGNEQFF. In DNA, the CDR3 is TGTGCCAGCAGCGTAGGCTCAGGCCCCGGAGGCAATGAGCAGTTCTTC.

This rearrangement joins TRBV4-2 to TRBJ1-1; a weak D match, TRBD1 (5 bases). This CDR3 region has 15 residues. The V gene lost 0 bases and the J gene lost 5 bases, with 13 bases spanning the gap. Germline CDR1 is LGHNA and CDR2 is YNFKEQ. CDR3 DNA sequence: TGTGCCAGCAGCCAAGATCCAGGGACTCGGACTGAAGCTTTCTTT. This gives the protein CASSQDPGTRTEAFF.

The chain links TRBV4-1 to TRBJ2-7; 9 positions agree with TRBD1. This CDR3 has 16 residues. The V gene end was trimmed by 0 bases and the J gene end by 3 bases; junction bases not matched to a gene: 6. CDR1 and CDR2 (germline): MGHRA, YSYEKL. CDR3 region: CASSQETGTGLYEQYF. CDR3 sequence (DNA): TGCGCCAGCAGCCAAGAAACCGGGACAGGGCTCTACGAGCAGTACTTC.

This rearrangement joins TRBV7-9 to TRBJ2-1, with D maybe TRBD2 (6 bases). Germline assignment: CDR1 SEHNR and CDR2 FQNEAQ (reference sequence). The CDR3 contains 13 residues. The V end lost 7 bases, the J end lost 7 bases, and 14 bases lay between the germline ends. The CDR3 DNA reads as TGTGCCAGCAACCCCCCCGGGGGAAATGAGCAGTTCTTC. Amino acids: CASNPPGGNEQFF.